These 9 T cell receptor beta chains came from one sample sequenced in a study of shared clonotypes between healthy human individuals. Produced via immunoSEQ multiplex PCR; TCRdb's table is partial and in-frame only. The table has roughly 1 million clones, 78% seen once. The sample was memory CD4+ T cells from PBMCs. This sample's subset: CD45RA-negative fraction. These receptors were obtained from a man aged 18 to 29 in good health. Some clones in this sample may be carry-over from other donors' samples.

CDR3 residues: CASSVPAGGWDTQYF. The CDR3 nucleotides are TGCGCCAGCAGCGTCCCAGCAGGGGGGTGGGATACGCAGTATTTT. This sequence joins TRBV5-1 and TRBJ2-3; D may be TRBD1 (7 bases). Germline V gene data show CDR1 as SGHRS and CDR2 as YFSETQ. The CDR3 sequence is 15 residues long. V shed 4 bases and J shed 6 bases, with 18 bases lying between them.

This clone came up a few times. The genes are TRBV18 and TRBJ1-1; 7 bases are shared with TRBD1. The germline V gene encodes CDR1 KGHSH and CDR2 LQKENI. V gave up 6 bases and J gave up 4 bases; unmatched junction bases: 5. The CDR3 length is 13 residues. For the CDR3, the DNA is TGTGCCAGCTCGCCGGACAGGTTCACTGAAGCTTTCTTT. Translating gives CASSPDRFTEAFF.

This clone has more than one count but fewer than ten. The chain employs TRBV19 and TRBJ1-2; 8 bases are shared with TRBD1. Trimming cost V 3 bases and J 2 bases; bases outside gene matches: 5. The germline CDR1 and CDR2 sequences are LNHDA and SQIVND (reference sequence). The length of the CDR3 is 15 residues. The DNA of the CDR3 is TGTGCCAGTAGTATGAGGGCAGGGGGCAACTATGGCTACACCTTC. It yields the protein CASSMRAGGNYGYTF.

In DNA form, the CDR3 reads TGTGCCAGCAGCCCTACGGGGGCCGGGAGCGTTCCCTACGAGCAGTACTTC. Translating it yields CASSPTGAGSVPYEQYF. This chain uses TRBV7-2 with TRBJ2-7, with D possibly being TRBD1 or TRBD2 (6 bases each). CDR1 is SGHTA, CDR2 FQGNSA, per germline. This CDR3 spans 17 amino acids. V was pared by 5 bases and J by 2 bases, with 22 bases between.

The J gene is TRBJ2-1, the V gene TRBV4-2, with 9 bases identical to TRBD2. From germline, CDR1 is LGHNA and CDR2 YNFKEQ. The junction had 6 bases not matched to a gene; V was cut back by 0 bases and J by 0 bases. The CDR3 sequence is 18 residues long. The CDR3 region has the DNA TGTGCCAGCAGCCAAGACAGCGGGAGGCTCTACTCCTACAATGAGCAGTTCTTC. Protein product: CASSQDSGRLYSYNEQFF.

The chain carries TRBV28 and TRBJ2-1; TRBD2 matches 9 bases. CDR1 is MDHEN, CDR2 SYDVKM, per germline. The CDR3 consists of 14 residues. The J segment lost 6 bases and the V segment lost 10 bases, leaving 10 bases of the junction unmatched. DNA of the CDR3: TGTGCCACATCCGTAGCGGGAGCTCTCAATGAGCAGTTCTTC. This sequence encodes CATSVAGALNEQFF.

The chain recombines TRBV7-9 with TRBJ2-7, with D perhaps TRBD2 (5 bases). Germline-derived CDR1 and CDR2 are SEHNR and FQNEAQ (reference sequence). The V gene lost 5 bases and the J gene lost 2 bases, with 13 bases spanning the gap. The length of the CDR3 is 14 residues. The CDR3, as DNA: TGTGCCAGCAGCAGAGCCCCCGGGGCCTACGAGCAGTACTTC. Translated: CASSRAPGAYEQYF.

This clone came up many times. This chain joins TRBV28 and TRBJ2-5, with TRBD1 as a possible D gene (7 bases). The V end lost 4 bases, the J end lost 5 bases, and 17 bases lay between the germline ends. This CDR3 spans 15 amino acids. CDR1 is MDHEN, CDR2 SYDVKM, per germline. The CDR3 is CASSSPEGAGETQYF. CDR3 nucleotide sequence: TGTGCCAGCAGTTCCCCGGAGGGGGCCGGGGAGACCCAGTACTTC. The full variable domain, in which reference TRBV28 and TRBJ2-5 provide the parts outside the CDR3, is DVKVTQSSRYLVKRTGEKVFLECVQDMDHENMFWYRQDPGLGLRLIYFSYDVKMKEKGDIPEGYSVSREKKERFSLILESASTNQTSMYLCASSSPEGAGETQYFGPGTRLLVL.

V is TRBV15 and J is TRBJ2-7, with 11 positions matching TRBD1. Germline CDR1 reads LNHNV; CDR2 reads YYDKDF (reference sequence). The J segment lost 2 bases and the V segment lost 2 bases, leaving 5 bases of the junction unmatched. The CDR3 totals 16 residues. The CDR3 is CATSRRPGQGAYEQYF. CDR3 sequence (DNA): TGTGCCACCAGCAGAAGGCCGGGACAGGGGGCCTACGAGCAGTACTTC.